A single sample gave rise to the 18 T cell receptor beta chains below, sequenced in a study of T cell repertoires in cytomegalovirus infection. Their antigens are not known. Via MiXCR, TCRdb re-called the reads, giving one row per CDR3 protein. This sample has about 160,000 distinct CDR3 sequences, with less than 25% found just once. The sample was CD8+ T cells from cultured PBMCs, taken from culture after CMV antigen stimulation. The receptors shown here come from a human donor in good health (CMV status not recorded). Some clones in this sample may be carry-over from other donors' samples.

The chain joins TRBV7-9 to TRBJ1-1; the D gene is possibly TRBD1 (5 bases). From germline, CDR1 is SEHNR and CDR2 FQNEAQ (reference sequence). The ends were cut back, 7 bases at V and 6 bases at J, with 15 bases in the middle. This CDR3 comprises 13 residues. The CDR3 DNA follows: TGTGCCAGCAAGGGGCGTCTGGGGGCTGAAGCTTTCTTT. Translating it yields CASKGRLGAEAFF.

Here the CDR3 reads CASSPLISYNEQFF. CDR3 coding DNA: TGTGCCAGCAGCCCCCTAATTTCCTACAATGAGCAGTTCTTC. The chain recombines TRBV28 with TRBJ2-1; D is unclear. There are 14 residues in the CDR3. Germline V gene data show CDR1 as MDHEN and CDR2 as SYDVKM. Trimming removed 6 bases at V and 1 base at J, with 10 bases between.

This clonotype was seen only a few times. J is TRBJ2-7 and V is TRBV14; 8 positions match TRBD2. Germline V lookup: CDR1 SGHDN, CDR2 FVKESK. V lost 1 base to trimming and J lost 0 bases; unmatched junction nucleotides: 5. The length of the CDR3 is 16 residues. The CDR3 DNA is TGTGCCAGCAGCCAAGGACGCGGGGGGTACTCCTACGAGCAGTACTTC. It translates to CASSQGRGGYSYEQYF.

The chain has TRBV7-2 and TRBJ2-7; no clear D. CDR1 is SGHTA, CDR2 FQGNSA, per germline. This CDR3 is built from 13 residues. V dropped 6 bases and J dropped 3 bases, with 12 bases sitting between them. CDR3 loop: CASRSDGGYEQYF. CDR3 bases: TGTGCCAGCAGGTCTGATGGCGGCTACGAGCAGTACTTC.

This clonotype occurred a few times. Here the CDR3 reads CASSYSSTGISYGYTF. Written as DNA, the CDR3 is TGTGCCAGCAGTTACTCTTCGACAGGGATCAGCTATGGCTACACCTTC. V and J are TRBV6-2 or TRBV6-3 and TRBJ1-2; 7 bases are a match to TRBD1. Germline V gives CDR1 MNHEY, CDR2 SVGEGT. Unmatched junction bases numbered 8, after V lost 0 bases and J lost 4 bases. The CDR3 extends over 16 amino acids.

This clonotype was observed a handful of times. This chain links TRBV7-2 with TRBJ1-1; 12 nucleotides agree with TRBD1. V shed 4 bases and J 5 bases; nucleotides not matched to a gene: 11. The CDR3 spans 17 residues. Germline assignment: CDR1 SGHTA and CDR2 FQGNSA. The CDR3 sequence is CASSYPGQGAIRTEAFF. CDR3 DNA sequence: TGTGCCAGCAGCTATCCGGGACAGGGGGCAATAAGGACTGAAGCTTTCTTT.

This chain connects TRBV6-2 or TRBV6-3 to TRBJ2-2; 9 positions agree with TRBD1. Germline CDR1 reads MNHEY; CDR2 reads SVGEGT. V dropped 6 bases and J dropped 7; count of bases not matched to a gene: 3. There are 13 residues in the CDR3. This chain's CDR3 is CASRYRGRGELFF. The CDR3 bases are TGTGCCAGCAGATACAGGGGGCGCGGGGAGCTGTTTTTT.

The chain uses TRBV5-6 and TRBJ2-1, with D uncertain. Between the trimmed V and J ends, which lost 3 bases and 2 bases, there was a span of 3 bases. The germline CDR1 and CDR2 sequences are SGHDT and YYEEEE. The CDR3 sequence is 12 residues long. The DNA of the CDR3 is TGTGCCAGCAGCTGGGCCTACAATGAGCAGTTCTTC. This encodes CASSWAYNEQFF.

The genes are TRBV6-4 and TRBJ2-1; 8 positions match TRBD1. The CDR3 consists of 15 residues. J lost 8 bases, V lost 0 bases, and 6 bases had no gene match. Germline values: CDR1 MRHNA, CDR2 SNTAGT. CDR3 amino acids: CASSDSGQGSDEQFF. The CDR3 DNA is TGTGCCAGCAGTGACTCAGGACAGGGTTCTGATGAGCAGTTCTTC.

This rearrangement joins TRBV5-6 to TRBJ1-1; D gene uncertain. Per the germline V gene, CDR1 is SGHDT and CDR2 is YYEEEE. Deletions cut 2 bases from V and 0 bases from J, with 11 bases between. The CDR3 spans 15 residues. The CDR3 sequence is CASSLWRSMNTEAFF. DNA for the CDR3: TGTGCCAGCAGCTTATGGCGGTCCATGAACACTGAAGCTTTCTTT.

The chain couples TRBV29-1 to TRBJ2-5; 10 bases map to TRBD2. V lost 6 bases to trimming and J lost 9 bases; unmatched junction nucleotides: 25. The CDR3 contains 18 residues. Germline CDR1 and CDR2: SQVTM and ANQGSEA. The CDR3 spells CSVVLPGSAGGAVEAQYF. The CDR3 DNA follows: TGCAGCGTCGTTTTGCCCGGGTCAGCGGGGGGGGCCGTTGAGGCCCAGTACTTC.

This clonotype has only a few counts. The chain couples TRBV10-2 to TRBJ2-5; 7 bases line up with TRBD2. CDR3 size: 12 residues. V lost 6 bases and J lost 5; bases outside the gene matches: 3. The germline gives CDR1 WSHSY, CDR2 SAAADI. CDR3 in DNA: TGCGCCAGCAGAGCGGGGAGGGAGACCCAGTACTTC. Protein sequence: CASRAGRETQYF.

V usage is TRBV12-3 or TRBV12-4 and J usage is TRBJ2-5, with TRBD2 identical over 12 bases. V lost 2 bases to trimming and J lost 5 bases; unmatched junction nucleotides: 6. The CDR3 is made up of 16 amino acids. The DNA of the CDR3 is TGTGCCAGCAGTTTATTCGGACTAGCGGGGTTGGAGACCCAGTACTTC. It is translated as CASSLFGLAGLETQYF.

This clonotype appeared many times. CDR3: CASSLGGGGQGNEQFF. CDR3 nucleotide sequence: TGTGCCAGCAGCTTAGGAGGCGGGGGCCAGGGGAATGAGCAGTTCTTC. This chain joins TRBV7-2 and TRBJ2-1; TRBD2 might be the D (7 bases). Germline V gene data show CDR1 as SGHTA and CDR2 as FQGNSA. Deletions cut 1 base from V and 7 bases from J, with 17 bases between. This CDR3 spans 16 amino acids. The full variable domain, rest sourced from reference TRBV7-2 and TRBJ2-1, is GAGVSQSPSNKVTEKGKDVELRCDPISGHTALYWYRQSLGQGLEFLIYFQGNSAPDKSGLPSDRFSAERTGGSVSTLTIQRTQQEDSAVYLCASSLGGGGQGNEQFFGPGTRLTVL.

The table lists this clonotype with a few counts. This chain uses TRBV20-1 with TRBJ1-1; D not certain. Germline V lookup: CDR1 DFQATT, CDR2 SNEGSKA (reference sequence). V lost 0 bases to trimming and J lost 0 bases, with 14 bases between them. CDR3 size: 16 residues. CDR3 nucleotide sequence: TGCAGTGCTAGAGATCCCCTAGACGGGGTGAACACTGAAGCTTTCTTT. Amino acids: CSARDPLDGVNTEAFF.

V and J are TRBV7-2 and TRBJ1-5; possibly TRBD1 for D (6 bases). The V gene's germline CDR1 is SGHTA and CDR2 FQGNSA. V lost 2 bases and J lost 4, with 9 bases in between. This CDR3 spans 14 amino acids. The CDR3 is CASSLWQGNQPQHF. CDR3 sequence (DNA): TGTGCCAGCAGCTTATGGCAGGGGAATCAGCCCCAGCATTTT.

This chain connects TRBV7-3 to TRBJ1-2; the D gene is possibly TRBD1 (6 bases). Germline CDR1 reads SGHTA; CDR2 reads FQGTGA. The V end lost 5 bases, the J end lost 5 bases, and 18 bases lay between the germline ends. The CDR3 has 15 residues. CDR3 protein: CASSPYGQSHYGYTF. The CDR3 DNA sequence: TGTGCCAGCAGCCCGTATGGACAGAGCCATTATGGCTACACCTTC.

This clonotype occurred a few times. The V call is TRBV6-5, the J call TRBJ1-6, with 9 bases fitting TRBD1. CDR3 length: 16 amino acids. V lost 5 bases to trimming and J lost 10 bases; unmatched junction nucleotides: 12. Germline CDR1 reads MNHEY; CDR2 reads SVGAGI. CDR3 sequence: CASSLTGTGLSSPLHF. The CDR3 DNA is TGTGCCAGCAGTCTCACCGGGACAGGGTTATCCTCACCCCTCCACTTT.